This TCR beta chain was sequenced for a study of blood T cell repertoires in COVID-19. Turning to the study itself: There were acute and convalescent COVID-19 samples, and they came from the United States, Italy and Spain. PBMCs, B-cell-depleted T cells, or T cells provided the cDNA or gDNA that made up the material.

Original analysis: It was from reference gene primer amplification that nucleated cell counts were estimated. Produced via immunoSEQ multiplex PCR; TCRdb's table is partial and in-frame only. V, J and clone size were drawn from that table, and D and trimming were deduced from the DNA. The data contain nearly 350,000 clones, around 88% of them singletons. CDR1 MNHEY and CDR2 SMNVEV come from the germline V gene (reference sequence). The CDR3 length is 14 residues. Trimming took 5 bases from V and 9 from J; bases not matched to a gene: 10. The rearrangement joins TRBV27 to TRBJ2-5, with TRBD1 matching 9 bases. Sequencing was done on a sample of peripheral blood. This receptor was obtained from a man aged 25-45 years with active or convalescent COVID-19. In nucleotides, the CDR3 is TGTGCCAGCAGTCCTCCGGGACAGGGATTGCCCCAGTACTTC. Its translation is CASSPPGQGLPQYF.